This TCR beta chain was retrieved from a study of CD8+ T cells in alopecia areata. The study's findings and limits: There were also resident alphabeta T cells of normal skin sequenced in scalp samples.

Sequencing templates came from extracted RNA that was reverse transcribed into cDNA. The protocol was immunoSEQ multiplex PCR, while the TCRdb copy is restricted to in-frame clones and leaves out a portion. The data hold over 100,000 clones, with around 49% observed a single time. On this clone: Antigen specificity is unknown.

Researchers took lesional scalp punch biopsies and peripheral blood from people who were alopecia areata patients. CDR1 SGHVS and CDR2 FQNEAQ come from the germline V gene. With 5 bases removed from V and 3 bases from J, the gap between germline ends came to 11 bases. CDR3 length: 13 residues. The sequence derives from a human donor with alopecia areata. J is TRBJ2-7 and V is TRBV7-8; weak D call: TRBD2 (5 bases). The sample here was CD8+ T cells sorted from blood, taken at week 0. Here the CDR3 DNA reads TGTGCCAGCAGCAGCGGACCCAACTACGAGCAGTACTTC. Amino acids: CASSSGPNYEQYF.